These T cell receptor beta chains were read from a single sample in a study of beta chain features in type 1 diabetes. The assay was immunoSEQ multiplex PCR, and TCRdb's table has in-frame clones only and misses some. The sample shows 900,000 or so clones, roughly a sixth of them seen only once. The specimen sequenced was naive CD4+ T cells from blood. The origin of the receptors is a young woman in good health. Both conserved end residues are part of each CDR3. Each record gives: J gene, D gene, V gene, clone size, CDR3 DNA, CDR3 protein. D genes are given only for firm matches. Some rows mark clone size as missing; the rest say once, few, many or name a class of expanded clone.

>TRBJ2-1|TRBD2|TRBV7-9|-
TGTGCCAGCAGCGGTACGGGACTAGCTACCAATGAGCAGTTCTTC
CASSGTGLATNEQFF
>TRBJ1-5|-|TRBV6-5|-
TGTGCCAGCAGTTACGCGGTGGGGCGTCAGCCCCAGCATTTT
CASSYAVGRQPQHF
>TRBJ1-2|TRBD1|TRBV18|few
TGTGCCAGCTCACCGCGGACAGGAACTGCCTATGGCGGGTCTGGCTACACCTTC
CASSPRTGTAYGGSGYTF
>TRBJ1-3|-|TRBV5-1|-
TGCGCCAGCAGCTTGGAGGGTTCTGGAAACACCATATATTTT
CASSLEGSGNTIYF
>TRBJ1-5|-|TRBV2|few
TGTGCCAGCAGTGAAGCGCGTGGCAGGGGATTATATCAGCCCCAGCATTTT
CASSEARGRGLYQPQHF
>TRBJ2-7|-|TRBV14|few
TGTGCCAGCAGCTGGATACGGGACCCCTACGAGCAGTACTTC
CASSWIRDPYEQYF
>TRBJ2-3|TRBD2|TRBV4-3|-
TGCGCCAGCAGCCAAGATACTAGCGGGAAGGATGATACGCAGTATTTT
CASSQDTSGKDDTQYF
>TRBJ2-2|TRBD2|TRBV11-2|-
TGTGCCAGCAGACTAGCGGGAACCGGGGAGCTGTTTTTT
CASRLAGTGELFF
>TRBJ2-1|-|TRBV7-3|-
TGTGCCAGCAGCGTTCGACCCTCCTACAATGAGCAGTTCTTC
CASSVRPSYNEQFF
>TRBJ2-1|TRBD2|TRBV5-4|-
TGTGCCAGCAGCCCAGGGACTAGCGGAAATTCCTACAATGAGCAGTTCTTC
CASSPGTSGNSYNEQFF
>TRBJ2-2|-|TRBV4-1|few
TGCGCCAGCAGCCAAGTACCCCCGGGGGCATACACCGGGGAGCTGTTTTTT
CASSQVPPGAYTGELFF
>TRBJ1-4|-|TRBV5-1|few
TGCGCCAGCAGCGTCGGACAGAGGAATGAAAAACTGTTTTTT
CASSVGQRNEKLFF
>TRBJ2-1|-|TRBV7-9|few
TGTGCCAGCAGCCCCCGGACCCTACAATTGGGGCATGAGCAGTTCTTC
CASSPRTLQLGHEQFF
>TRBJ2-5|TRBD2|TRBV10-3|few
TGTGCCATCAGTGATAAAGTGGGAGGGGAGACCCAGTACTTC
CAISDKVGGETQYF
>TRBJ2-1|TRBD2|TRBV7-2|-
TGTGCCAGCAGCTCCCCTGCGGGAGGGCCATCCTACAATGAGCAGTTCTTC
CASSSPAGGPSYNEQFF
>TRBJ2-5|TRBD2|TRBV28|few
TGTGCCAGCCGAGCGGGGAGCATTGAAACCCAGTACTTC
CASRAGSIETQYF
>TRBJ2-5|TRBD2|TRBV7-2|-
TGTGCCAGCAGCAGATCTAGCGGCTTCGGAGAGACCCAGTACTTC
CASSRSSGFGETQYF
>TRBJ2-7|-|TRBV1|-
TGCACCAGCAGCCAAGATCCTATCAATGGACAGGCCGAGGTGGGGTACGAGCAGTACTTC
CTSSQDPINGQAEVGYEQYF
>TRBJ2-1|TRBD1|TRBV10-3|few
TGTGCCATCAGGATACAGGGGAATGAGCAGTTCTTC
CAIRIQGNEQFF
>TRBJ2-3|TRBD2|TRBV7-2|-
TGTGCCAGCAGCTTAGGAGCGGGAGCGCCCTTCGATACGCAGTATTTT
CASSLGAGAPFDTQYF
>TRBJ2-7|TRBD1|TRBV25-1|few
TGTGCCAGCATAGGGGACAGCGTCCGTGAGCAGTACTTC
CASIGDSVREQYF
>TRBJ2-3|-|TRBV4-2|-
TGTGCCAGCAGCCATGCTACATGGTACACAGATACGCAGTATTTT
CASSHATWYTDTQYF
>TRBJ2-3|TRBD2|TRBV10-3|few
TGTGCCATCAGTGAAAATAGCGGGAGTGATACGCAGTATTTT
CAISENSGSDTQYF
>TRBJ2-2|TRBD2|TRBV6-5|-
TGTGCCAGCAGTTACTCTAGCGGGAGGGCGACCGGGGAGCTGTTTTTT
CASSYSSGRATGELFF
>TRBJ2-2|-|TRBV7-8|-
TGTGCCAGCAGACTAGGGTACAGGGAGAGCACCGGGGAGCTGTTTTTT
CASRLGYRESTGELFF
>TRBJ2-7|-|TRBV28|-
TGTGCCAGCAGTCGGGACGGCACCTACGAGCAGTACTTC
CASSRDGTYEQYF